The source of this T cell receptor (beta chain) is a study of beta chain features in type 1 diabetes. General study points: Whatever favoring of shorter templates PCR might show would apply equally to patients and controls.

The CDR3 runs to 16 residues. The V gene end was trimmed by 3 bases and the J gene end by 6 bases; junction bases not matched to a gene: 11. Germline V gene sequence: CDR1 SGHNT, CDR2 YYREEE (reference sequence). The table lists this clone with a few counts. Its target is unknown. What was sequenced were expressed TCRB transcripts, since all of the isolated RNA had been reverse transcribed. TCRdb keeps only in-frame clones here, not all; method: immunoSEQ multiplex PCR. The sample includes around 44,000 clones, about 51% of them seen just once. Source material: Tregs from blood. This receptor was taken from a woman in her late teens or twenties in good health. J is TRBJ2-3 and V is TRBV5-4, with 9 bases fitting TRBD2. The CDR3 region is CASSSETSGVSDTQYF. CDR3 sequence (DNA): TGTGCCAGCAGCTCAGAGACTAGCGGCGTTTCGGATACGCAGTATTTT. The whole variable domain, filled in from reference TRBV5-4 and TRBJ2-3, reads ETGVTQSPTHLIKTRGQQVTLRCSSQSGHNTVSWYQQALGQGPQFIFQYYREEENGRGNFPPRFSGLQFPNYSSELNVNALELDDSALYLCASSSETSGVSDTQYFGPGTRLTVL.